These 32 T cell receptor beta chains were all obtained from the same sample, sequenced in a study of blood T cell repertoires in COVID-19 (dated by TCRdb to 2020 to 2022). The library relied on the immunoSEQ multiplex PCR assay. Sourced from immuneACCESS, this table was stored by TCRdb with only in-frame sequences that have V and J called. A share of the clones is absent; for the studies checked, an unresolved V gene accounts for under half, and the remainder has no known explanation. Across this sample there are some 220,000 clones, with around 89% seen only once. Under 3% of the sample rests with the top ten. The sequenced sample was PBMCs or T cells enriched from blood (not recorded which). These receptors all come from a woman aged 25 to 45 who had recovered from COVID-19.

This rearrangement joins TRBV15 to TRBJ1-1; possibly TRBD1 for D (6 bases). CDR1 and CDR2 from the germline V gene are LNHNV and YYDKDF (reference sequence). This CDR3 region has 19 residues. V dropped 0 bases and J dropped 0 bases, with 20 bases sitting between them. The CDR3 DNA reads TGTGCCACCAGCAGAGATATCGGACTTTTGGACAGAATGAACACTGAAGCTTTCTTT. Its protein product is CATSRDIGLLDRMNTEAFF.

The V and J genes are TRBV19 and TRBJ1-4; tentatively, D is TRBD1 (5 bases). CDR1 is LNHDA and CDR2 is SQIVND in the germline V gene (reference sequence). V was pared by 6 bases and J by 8 bases, with 22 bases between. The CDR3 covers 16 residues. CDR3 DNA: TGTGCCAGTAGCATAAACATTGGGCAGGGTCGGGAAAAACTGTTTTTT. It yields the protein CASSINIGQGREKLFF. The full variable domain, in which reference TRBV19 and TRBJ1-4 provide the parts outside the CDR3, is DGGITQSPKYLFRKEGQNVTLSCEQNLNHDAMYWYRQDPGQGLRLIYYSQIVNDFQKGDIAEGYSVSREKKESFPLTVTSAQKNPTAFYLCASSINIGQGREKLFFGSGTQLSVL.

This clone was observed a handful of times. The chain uses TRBV5-4 and TRBJ1-1, with 7 bases fitting TRBD1. There are 16 residues in the CDR3. V gave up 0 bases and J gave up 4 bases; unmatched junction bases: 9. Germline V CDR1 and CDR2: SGHNT, YYREEE (reference sequence). CDR3 coding DNA: TGTGCCAGCAGCTTGGCTACAGGGGCTACGGGCACTGAAGCTTTCTTT. Translation: CASSLATGATGTEAFF. The whole variable domain, filled in from reference TRBV5-4 and TRBJ1-1, reads ETGVTQSPTHLIKTRGQQVTLRCSSQSGHNTVSWYQQALGQGPQFIFQYYREEENGRGNFPPRFSGLQFPNYSSELNVNALELDDSALYLCASSLATGATGTEAFFGQGTRLTVV.

The chain links TRBV11-3 to TRBJ2-2; TRBD2 matches at 8 bases. CDR3 length: 16 residues. Germline loops: CDR1 SGHNT, CDR2 YENEEA. The V gene end was trimmed by 4 bases and the J gene end by 4 bases; junction bases not matched to a gene: 8. CDR3 nucleotide sequence: TGTGCCAGCAGCTCCTACGGGGGGGCCGGCACCGGGGAGCTGTTTTTT. Protein product: CASSSYGGAGTGELFF.

V usage is TRBV9 and J usage is TRBJ1-4; 7 nucleotides align to TRBD1. The CDR3 runs 14 residues. V was pared by 0 bases and J by 8 bases, with 4 bases of the junction left unmatched. Germline values: CDR1 SGDLS, CDR2 YYNGEE. Here the CDR3 DNA reads TGTGCCAGCAGCGTAGGGACAGGCCCAGAAAAACTGTTTTTT. Translation: CASSVGTGPEKLFF.

To note about this clone: Additional DNA sequences in this sample encode the identical CDR3. The chain links TRBV5-4 to TRBJ1-5; D is perhaps TRBD1 (5 bases). The V gene lost 4 bases and the J gene lost 5 bases, with 10 bases spanning the gap. This CDR3 contains 13 residues. CDR1 and CDR2 from the germline V gene are SGHNT and YYREEE (reference sequence). The CDR3 DNA sequence: TGTGCCAGCAGCCTCGGGGGGGATCAGCCCCAGCATTTT. It yields the protein CASSLGGDQPQHF.

The gene calls are TRBV4-1 and TRBJ2-7, with 11 bases identical to TRBD1. Germline values: CDR1 MGHRA, CDR2 YSYEKL. This CDR3 region has 16 residues. The ends lost 6 bases at V and 5 bases at J; junction bases unmatched: 12. The CDR3 sequence is CASSSAADRGLNEQYF. DNA of the CDR3: TGCGCCAGCAGTTCCGCCGCGGACAGGGGGCTCAACGAGCAGTACTTC.

The chain has TRBV5-1 and TRBJ1-1, with D possibly being TRBD1 (6 bases). Germline V CDR1 and CDR2: SGHRS, YFSETQ. The CDR3 has 15 residues. Trimming shortened V by 0 bases and J by 5 bases, and 14 bases separated the two germline ends. The CDR3 spells CASSLARGVSTEAFF. The DNA of the CDR3 is TGCGCCAGCAGCTTGGCCAGGGGCGTAAGTACTGAAGCTTTCTTT.

CDR3 DNA sequence: TGTGCCAACGGTCTAGCGGGGACTGGCGAGCAGTACTTC. Amino acid sequence: CANGLAGTGEQYF. The gene calls are TRBV28 and TRBJ2-7, with 9 bases fitting TRBD2. The germline V gene encodes CDR1 MDHEN and CDR2 SYDVKM. The V gene end was trimmed by 10 bases and the J gene end by 6 bases; junction bases not matched to a gene: 10. This CDR3 has 13 residues. Drawing the rest from reference TRBV28 and TRBJ2-7, the complete variable domain is DVKVTQSSRYLVKRTGEKVFLECVQDMDHENMFWYRQDPGLGLRLIYFSYDVKMKEKGDIPEGYSVSREKKERFSLILESASTNQTSMYLCANGLAGTGEQYFGPGTRLTVT.

The V gene is TRBV12-3 or TRBV12-4, the J gene TRBJ1-1, with a possible D match to TRBD1 (6 bases). V dropped 7 bases and J dropped 1 base, with 10 bases sitting between them. CDR3 length: 13 residues. The CDR3: CASTWTANTEAFF. Here the CDR3 DNA reads TGTGCCAGCACCTGGACAGCGAACACTGAAGCTTTCTTT.

This clone was detected only a few times. The chain employs TRBV29-1 and TRBJ1-1; possible D gene TRBD1, 6 bases. Between the trimmed V and J ends, which lost 2 bases and 4 bases, there was a span of 11 bases. Germline V lookup: CDR1 SQVTM, CDR2 ANQGSEA. The CDR3 covers 13 residues. CDR3 coding DNA: TGCAGCGTTGAAAAACAGGGAGCCACTGAAGCTTTCTTT. Amino acid sequence: CSVEKQGATEAFF.

This chain joins TRBV19 and TRBJ2-5; 7 bases are a match to TRBD1. Germline loops: CDR1 LNHDA, CDR2 SQIVND (reference sequence). After removal of 9 bases from V and 2 bases from J, the junction contained 3 bases not matched to a gene. CDR3 length equals 12 residues. This CDR3 is CASSRGQETQYF. Written as DNA, the CDR3 is TGTGCCAGCTCCAGGGGGCAAGAGACCCAGTACTTC.

This clone was detected only once. The V and J genes are TRBV21-1 and TRBJ1-3; whether TRBD1, the table's D call, matches the DNA was not checked. TRBV21-1 is marked as a pseudogene. This CDR3 has 22 amino acids. This chain's CDR3 is CASSKGPVSDRPKPDIGNTIYF. In DNA form, the CDR3 reads TGTGCCAGCAGCAAAGGCCCCGTTTCGGACAGGCCCAAACCTGATATAGGAAACACCATATATTTT.

The CDR3 region is CASSFLAGNQPQHF. The CDR3 DNA reads as TGTGCCAGTAGTTTCCTAGCGGGGAACCAGCCCCAGCATTTT. The chain carries TRBV19 and TRBJ1-5; D is unresolved. V was trimmed by 5 bases and J by 7 bases, leaving 15 bases between them. In germline, CDR1 is LNHDA, CDR2 SQIVND (reference sequence). The CDR3 is 14 residues long. The full variable domain, rest sourced from reference TRBV19 and TRBJ1-5, is DGGITQSPKYLFRKEGQNVTLSCEQNLNHDAMYWYRQDPGQGLRLIYYSQIVNDFQKGDIAEGYSVSREKKESFPLTVTSAQKNPTAFYLCASSFLAGNQPQHFGDGTRLSIL.

This chain joins TRBV29-1 and TRBJ2-7; 10 bases are shared with TRBD2. The ends lost 6 bases at V and 2 bases at J; junction bases unmatched: 4. The CDR3 sequence is 13 residues long. Per the germline V gene, CDR1 is SQVTM and CDR2 is ANQGSEA. The CDR3 loop reads CSVVSGGTYEQYF. CDR3 in DNA: TGCAGCGTCGTTAGCGGGGGGACCTACGAGCAGTACTTC.

The V and J genes are TRBV7-6 and TRBJ2-2, with TRBD1 matching over 7 bases. V lost 8 bases and J lost 3; bases outside the gene matches: 9. Looked up from germline, CDR1 is SGHVS and CDR2 is FNYEAQ. This CDR3 has 15 amino acids. CDR3 sequence: CASRSKGADTGELFF. CDR3 in DNA: TGTGCCAGCCGCTCCAAGGGGGCAGACACCGGGGAGCTGTTTTTT.

The genes are TRBV3-1 (or the pseudogene TRBV3-2) and TRBJ2-7; a possible D gene is TRBD2 (5 bases). The CDR3 covers 14 residues. Germline V gene lookup returns CDR1 LGHDT and CDR2 YNNKEL (reference sequence). Trimming shortened V by 1 base and J by 5 bases, and 12 bases separated the two germline ends. The CDR3 reads CASSQGTGFNEQYF. The CDR3 DNA sequence: TGTGCCAGCAGCCAAGGAACGGGGTTCAACGAGCAGTACTTC.

The rearrangement joins TRBV9 to TRBJ1-1; D unresolved. This CDR3 has 12 amino acids. The V gene's germline CDR1 is SGDLS and CDR2 YYNGEE. Trimming took 3 bases from V and 4 from J, leaving 7 bases between them. The CDR3: CASSAGFTEAFF. The CDR3 nucleotides are TGTGCCAGCAGCGCAGGATTCACTGAAGCTTTCTTT.

The rearrangement uses TRBV4-2 and TRBJ1-5, with 7 bases that match TRBD1. The CDR3 has 19 amino acids. CDR1 is LGHNA and CDR2 is YNFKEQ in the germline V gene. V lost 0 bases to trimming and J lost 3 bases; unmatched junction nucleotides: 14. CDR3 bases: TGTGCCAGCAGCCAAGATGCCTACTTCCGGGACAGTCTCAATCAGCCCCAGCATTTT. It encodes CASSQDAYFRDSLNQPQHF.

The chain combines TRBV6-5 with TRBJ1-2, with D unclear. CDR1 and CDR2 from the germline V gene are MNHEY and SVGAGI. This CDR3 has 13 residues. The ends were cut back, 3 bases at V and 6 bases at J, with 11 bases in the middle. CDR3 bases: TGTGCCAGCAGTTATACTGATGAACATGGCTACACCTTC. Translated, it gives CASSYTDEHGYTF.

V is TRBV4-2 and J is TRBJ2-3, with 10 bases that match TRBD2. Per the germline V gene, CDR1 is LGHNA and CDR2 is YNFKEQ. The CDR3 contains 17 residues. Trimming at V came to 0 bases and at J to 4 bases, leaving 7 bases not matched to a gene. CDR3 in amino acids: CASSQDETSGFPDTQYF. CDR3 DNA: TGTGCCAGCAGCCAAGACGAGACTAGCGGGTTCCCAGATACGCAGTATTTT.

The V and J genes are TRBV3-1 (or the pseudogene TRBV3-2) and TRBJ2-7; 11 bases fit TRBD2. The germline gives CDR1 LGHDT, CDR2 YNNKEL (reference sequence). The V gene end was trimmed by 3 bases and the J gene end by 3 bases; junction bases not matched to a gene: 7. The CDR3 totals 16 residues. The CDR3 here is CASSQYSGGAFYEQYF. In DNA form, the CDR3 reads TGTGCCAGCAGCCAGTATAGCGGGGGGGCCTTCTACGAGCAGTACTTC.

The chain joins TRBV19 to TRBJ1-2; 9 nucleotides match TRBD1. The germline V gene encodes CDR1 LNHDA and CDR2 SQIVND (reference sequence). The CDR3 covers 16 residues. J lost 7 bases, V lost 5 bases, and 14 bases had no gene match. The CDR3 region has the DNA TGTGCCAGTAGTCTAGGACAGGGGACGATTGATCGTGGCTACACCTTC. Its translation: CASSLGQGTIDRGYTF.

The J gene is TRBJ1-1, the V gene TRBV15, with a weak D call TRBD1 (5 bases). The V gene lost 3 bases and the J gene lost 1 base, with 6 bases spanning the gap. This CDR3 is built from 13 residues. Germline loops: CDR1 LNHNV, CDR2 YYDKDF (reference sequence). The CDR3 spells CATSRGQNTEAFF. The DNA for the CDR3 is TGTGCCACCAGCAGGGGGCAGAACACTGAAGCTTTCTTT.

This clone has a handful of counts. The genes are TRBV7-9 and TRBJ2-1; TRBD1 agrees at 9 bases. The CDR3 is 17 amino acids. Trimming at V came to 1 base and at J to 4 bases, leaving 8 bases not matched to a gene. Germline V gives CDR1 SEHNR, CDR2 FQNEAQ (reference sequence). The chain's CDR3 is CASSLELGQGTYNEQFF. In DNA, the CDR3 is TGTGCCAGCAGCTTAGAGTTGGGACAGGGTACTTACAATGAGCAGTTCTTC.

The rearrangement links TRBV10-3 to TRBJ1-5; maybe TRBD1 (5 bases). V lost 2 bases, J lost 4 bases, and 6 bases lay in between. Germline lookup yields CDR1 ENHRY and CDR2 SYGVKD. The CDR3 has 13 residues. The CDR3 protein is CAISENRNQPQHF. Written as DNA, the CDR3 is TGTGCCATCAGTGAGAACAGGAATCAGCCCCAGCATTTT.

The genes are TRBV5-4 and TRBJ1-5, with D possibly TRBD1 on 5 matching bases. This CDR3 spans 16 amino acids. CDR1 is SGHNT, CDR2 YYREEE, per germline (reference sequence). Trimming removed 0 bases from V and 1 base from J, with 11 bases in between. This CDR3 is CASSLGGASSNQPQHF. The CDR3 nucleotides read TGTGCCAGCAGCTTGGGCGGGGCGTCGAGCAATCAGCCCCAGCATTTT.

V and J are TRBV9 and TRBJ1-3; D not resolved. Germline V gene lookup returns CDR1 SGDLS and CDR2 YYNGEE. The V end lost 0 bases, the J end lost 0 bases, and 13 bases lay between the germline ends. The CDR3 contains 17 residues. CDR3 region: CASSVDPSSRSGNTIYF. The CDR3 DNA reads as TGTGCCAGCAGCGTAGACCCTTCCTCGCGCTCTGGAAACACCATATATTTT.

This chain uses TRBV11-3 with TRBJ2-2; D ambiguous. Germline CDR1 SGHNT, CDR2 YENEEA. V lost 5 bases and J 8 bases, leaving 6 bases between the germline ends. The length of the CDR3 is 11 residues. CDR3 loop: CASSARGELFF. The DNA for the CDR3 is TGTGCCAGCAGCGCTAGGGGGGAGCTGTTTTTT.

This rearrangement joins TRBV19 to TRBJ1-3; 8 bases align to TRBD1. Germline V gene lookup returns CDR1 LNHDA and CDR2 SQIVND (reference sequence). This CDR3 contains 18 residues. J gave up 1 base and V 7 bases, and 15 bases lay outside the gene matches. CDR3 in DNA: TGTGCCAGTACCTCGCCCGGACAGGGTGACTTGTCTGGAAACACCATATATTTT. As protein: CASTSPGQGDLSGNTIYF.

This clone occurred a few times. The genes are TRBV29-1 and TRBJ1-1, with 8 bases identical to TRBD1. CDR1 and CDR2 from the germline V gene are SQVTM and ANQGSEA. CDR3 size: 13 residues. Germline trimming cut 8 bases from V and 5 bases from J; bases unmatched to any gene: 10. CDR3 sequence reads: CSTEQGAQTEAFF. The CDR3 DNA follows: TGCAGCACTGAGCAGGGGGCGCAAACTGAAGCTTTCTTT.

This chain joins TRBV3-1 (or the pseudogene TRBV3-2) and TRBJ1-4, with 7 bases identical to TRBD1. J gave up 7 bases and V 1 base, and 6 bases lay outside the gene matches. Germline-derived CDR1 and CDR2 are LGHDT and YNNKEL (reference sequence). The length of the CDR3 is 15 residues. CDR3 region: CASSQAQGRTEKLFF. In nucleotides, the CDR3 is TGTGCCAGCAGCCAAGCACAGGGGCGGACTGAAAAACTGTTTTTT.